This TCR beta chain was recorded in a study of OX40 agonist ivuxolimab in advanced cancers. Study details: Averaging about 60 years in age, with a range of about 20 to 90, the cohort was 82.7% male.

The study's findings and limits: It was also the case that some nonresponders had low normalized T-cell clonal expansion. Near-lowest levels of clonal expansion characterized partial responders at 0.1-3.0 mg/kg. The expanded peripheral T cells' antigen specificity was not determined.

The V gene's germline CDR1 is SGHDT and CDR2 YYEEEE. The CDR3 runs to 13 residues. V lost 0 bases to trimming and J lost 3 bases, with 7 bases between them. This clone was seen just once. Its antigen remains unknown. The data were produced by immunoSEQ multiplex PCR, yet TCRdb's version contains in-frame clones alone and is incomplete. The sample lists about 53,000 clones, roughly 88% occurring once. The clonotype comes from an adult with an advanced solid tumor such as melanoma, head and neck, liver or kidney cancer. The input for sequencing was CD4+ or CD8+ T cells sorted from blood, taken in a trial of the OX40 agonist ivuxolimab. The chain recombines TRBV5-6 with TRBJ2-7, with D uncertain. The DNA for the CDR3 is TGTGCCAGCAGCTTGGTAGGAGTCTACGAGCAGTACTTC. Translation: CASSLVGVYEQYF.